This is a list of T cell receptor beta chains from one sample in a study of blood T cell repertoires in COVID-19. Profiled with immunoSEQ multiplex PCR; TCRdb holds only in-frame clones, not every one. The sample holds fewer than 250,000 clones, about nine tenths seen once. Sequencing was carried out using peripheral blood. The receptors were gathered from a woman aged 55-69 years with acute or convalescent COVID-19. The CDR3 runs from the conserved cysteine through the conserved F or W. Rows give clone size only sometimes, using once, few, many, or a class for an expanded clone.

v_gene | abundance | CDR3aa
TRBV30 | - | CAWKTGTTSTDTQYF
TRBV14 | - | CASSGSSGSNNEQFF
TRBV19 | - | CASNAADRRNYGYTF
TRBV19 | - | CASSPPPGLDNEQFF
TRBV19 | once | CASFNRVNYGYTF
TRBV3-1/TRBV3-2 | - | CASSPRDRGGSPLHF
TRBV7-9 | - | CASSLGAAREQYF
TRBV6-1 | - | CASSEANTWTGELFF
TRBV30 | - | CAWSGDTEAFF
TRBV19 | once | CASSRGTGYEQYF
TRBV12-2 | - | CASRLGRERPVGSNQPQHF
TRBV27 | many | CASGQGSGANVLTF